These 7 T cell receptor beta chains were all obtained from the same sample, sequenced in a study of memory CD4+ T cells and cytomegalovirus serostatus. Data came from immunoSEQ multiplex PCR; TCRdb stores just in-frame clones and leaves some out. The sample carries some 35,000 clones, 79% recorded once. Single viable CD3+CD4+CD8-CD45RO+ cells were sorted as the memory CD4+ T cells. Source material: memory CD4+ T cells from blood. The receptor source for this set is an adult in good health and CMV-seropositive.

The chain joins TRBV4-1 to TRBJ2-7; TRBD2 aligns across 7 bases. The CDR3 spans 16 residues. Unmatched junction bases numbered 10, after V lost 3 bases and J lost 2 bases. CDR1 is MGHRA and CDR2 is YSYEKL in the germline V gene. The CDR3 loop is CASSQQVAGSTYEQYF. In nucleotides, the CDR3 is TGCGCCAGCAGCCAGCAAGTAGCGGGTTCAACCTACGAGCAGTACTTC.

This clone has only one observation. The V call is TRBV4-2, the J call TRBJ1-4, with D unresolved. This CDR3 has 14 amino acids. Germline CDR1 reads LGHNA; CDR2 reads YNFKEQ. V shed 5 bases and J shed 5 bases, with 12 bases lying between them. The CDR3 sequence: CASSLDQKNEKLFF. CDR3 in DNA: TGTGCCAGCAGCTTGGATCAGAAGAATGAAAAACTGTTTTTT.

The chain joins TRBV7-2 to TRBJ2-7; TRBD1 agrees at 10 bases. The CDR3 has 15 residues. J gave up 2 bases and V 5 bases, and 6 bases lay outside the gene matches. Germline lookup yields CDR1 SGHTA and CDR2 FQGNSA. CDR3 coding DNA: TGTGCCAGCAGCGCAGGTGGACAGGGGGCCTACGAGCAGTACTTC. Protein product: CASSAGGQGAYEQYF. The full variable domain, its missing parts supplied by reference TRBV7-2 and TRBJ2-7, is GAGVSQSPSNKVTEKGKDVELRCDPISGHTALYWYRQSLGQGLEFLIYFQGNSAPDKSGLPSDRFSAERTGGSVSTLTIQRTQQEDSAVYLCASSAGGQGAYEQYFGPGTRLTVT.

The genes are TRBV6-1 and TRBJ2-2; tentative D call: TRBD1 (6 bases). The V end lost 4 bases, the J end lost 7 bases, and 25 bases lay between the germline ends. This CDR3 spans 18 amino acids. The germline V gene has CDR1 MNHNS and CDR2 SASEGT. CDR3 amino acids: CASSGQVGTPGVDGELFF. For the CDR3, the DNA is TGTGCCAGCAGTGGACAGGTCGGGACGCCCGGGGTTGACGGGGAGCTGTTTTTT.

This chain connects TRBV19 to TRBJ2-1, with TRBD1 as a possible D gene (6 bases). The germline CDR1 and CDR2 sequences are LNHDA and SQIVND (reference sequence). The ends were cut back, 7 bases at V and 9 bases at J, with 16 bases in the middle. This CDR3 has 13 residues. The CDR3 reads CASTPFPGAEQFF. In DNA, the CDR3 is TGTGCCAGTACCCCCTTTCCAGGGGCTGAGCAGTTCTTC.

CDR3 coding DNA: TGTGCCAGCTCCCTTCAGAGCTCTGGAAACACCATATATTTT. Its protein is CASSLQSSGNTIYF. The chain combines TRBV6-6 with TRBJ1-3; D is ambiguous. CDR3 length: 14 amino acids. Germline values: CDR1 MNHNY, CDR2 SVGAGI (reference sequence). V was trimmed by 8 bases and J by 0 bases, leaving 11 bases between them.

This clone appeared a single time. The chain links TRBV11-1 to TRBJ2-5; TRBD1 aligns across 8 bases. Per the germline V gene, CDR1 is SGHAT and CDR2 is FQDESV (reference sequence). J gave up 4 bases and V 5 bases, and 6 bases lay outside the gene matches. There are 14 residues in the CDR3. In DNA, the CDR3 is TGTGCCAGCAGCGGACAGGGAGGAGGAGAGACCCAGTACTTC. It yields the protein CASSGQGGGETQYF.